The present T cell receptor beta chain was sequenced within a study of T cells after yellow fever vaccination. Study-level findings and limits: Most clones from primary vaccination resurfaced after the booster (about 96% CD4, about 91% CD8). Abundant contaminating clonotypes from the bulk population could appear in FACS-sorted repertoires.

The CDR3 sequence is 12 residues long. Trimming removed 2 bases at V and 15 bases at J, with 15 bases between. From germline, CDR1 is SGHKS and CDR2 YYEKEE (reference sequence). The study made its TCR cDNA through 5'RACE template switching. That step introduced a universal primer site along with UMIs. One entry per CDR3 protein results from TCRdb running MiXCR on the 5' RACE reads. The data contain about 430,000 distinct CDR3 sequences, over 15% of them singletons. Turning to this clonotype: Its antigen is not known.

This sequence originates from a young man who received the YFV17D yellow fever vaccine. The rearrangement joins TRBV5-5 to TRBJ2-4, with D possibly matching TRBD2 (6 bases). The source was PBMCs, collected before the yellow fever booster vaccination. The CDR3 here is CASSFQRVGLYF. The CDR3 DNA reads TGTGCCAGCAGCTTTCAGCGGGTGGGGTTGTACTTC.